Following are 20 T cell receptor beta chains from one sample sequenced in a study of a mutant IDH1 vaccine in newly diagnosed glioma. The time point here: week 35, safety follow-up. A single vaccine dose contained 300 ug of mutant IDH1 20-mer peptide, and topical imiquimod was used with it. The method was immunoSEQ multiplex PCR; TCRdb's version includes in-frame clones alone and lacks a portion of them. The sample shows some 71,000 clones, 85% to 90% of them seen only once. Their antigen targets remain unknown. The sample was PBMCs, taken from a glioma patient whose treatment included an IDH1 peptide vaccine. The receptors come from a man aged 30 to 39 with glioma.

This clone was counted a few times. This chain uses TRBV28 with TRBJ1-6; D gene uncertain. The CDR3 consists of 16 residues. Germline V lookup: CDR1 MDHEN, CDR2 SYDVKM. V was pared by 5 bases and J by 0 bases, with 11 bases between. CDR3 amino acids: CASSHTWGSYNSPLHF. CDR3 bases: TGTGCCAGCAGTCATACGTGGGGCTCCTATAATTCACCCCTCCACTTT.

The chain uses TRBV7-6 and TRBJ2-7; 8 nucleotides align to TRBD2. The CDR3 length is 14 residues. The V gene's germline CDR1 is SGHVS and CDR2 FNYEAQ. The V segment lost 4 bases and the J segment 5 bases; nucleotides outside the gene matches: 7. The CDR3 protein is CASSSLAERDEQYF. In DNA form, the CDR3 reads TGTGCCAGCAGCTCACTAGCGGAGAGGGACGAGCAGTACTTC.

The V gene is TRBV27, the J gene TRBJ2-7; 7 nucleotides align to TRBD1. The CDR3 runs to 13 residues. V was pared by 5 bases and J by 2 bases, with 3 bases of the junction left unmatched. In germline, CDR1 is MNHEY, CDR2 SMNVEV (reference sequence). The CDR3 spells CASSRDRAYEQYF. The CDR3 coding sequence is TGTGCCAGCAGTCGTGACAGGGCCTACGAGCAGTACTTC.

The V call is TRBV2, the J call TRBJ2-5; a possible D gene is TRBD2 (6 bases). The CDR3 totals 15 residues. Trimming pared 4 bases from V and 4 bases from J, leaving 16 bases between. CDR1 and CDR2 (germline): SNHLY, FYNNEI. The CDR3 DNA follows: TGTGCCAGCAGTGGCGGGATACGGATGTCAGAGACCCAGTACTTC. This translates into CASSGGIRMSETQYF.

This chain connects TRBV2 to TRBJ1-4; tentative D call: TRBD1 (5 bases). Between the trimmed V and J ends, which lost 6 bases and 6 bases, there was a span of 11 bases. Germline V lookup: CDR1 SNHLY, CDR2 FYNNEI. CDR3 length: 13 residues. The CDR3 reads CASRGDGHEKLFF. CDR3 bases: TGTGCCAGCAGAGGGGACGGCCATGAAAAACTGTTTTTT.

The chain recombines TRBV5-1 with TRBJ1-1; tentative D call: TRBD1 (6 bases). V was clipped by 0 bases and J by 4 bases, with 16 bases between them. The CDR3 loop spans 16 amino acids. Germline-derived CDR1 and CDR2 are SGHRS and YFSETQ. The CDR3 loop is CASSLAGFRGGTEAFF. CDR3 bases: TGCGCCAGCAGCTTGGCCGGTTTCAGGGGTGGCACTGAAGCTTTCTTT.

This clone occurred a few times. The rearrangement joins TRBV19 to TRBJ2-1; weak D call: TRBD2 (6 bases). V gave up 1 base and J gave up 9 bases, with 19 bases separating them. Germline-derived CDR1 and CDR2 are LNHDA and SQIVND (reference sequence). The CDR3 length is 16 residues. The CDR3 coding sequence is TGTGCCAGTAGTATAGGAGCTAGCGATTGGGACCCTGAGCAGTTCTTC. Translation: CASSIGASDWDPEQFF.

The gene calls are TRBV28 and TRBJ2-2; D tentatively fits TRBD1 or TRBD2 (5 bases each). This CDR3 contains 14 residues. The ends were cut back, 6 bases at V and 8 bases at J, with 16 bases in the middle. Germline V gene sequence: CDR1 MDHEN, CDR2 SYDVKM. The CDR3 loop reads CASRRPGGTGELFF. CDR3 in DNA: TGTGCCAGCAGAAGACCGGGTGGGACGGGGGAGCTGTTTTTT.

The CDR3 is CASSPIQDRVGNYGYTF. The CDR3 coding sequence is TGTGCCAGCAGCCCAATCCAGGACAGGGTGGGAAACTATGGCTACACCTTC. This chain joins TRBV5-6 and TRBJ1-2; 8 nucleotides align to TRBD1. With 4 bases clipped from V and 2 bases from J, the junction kept 13 bases outside the gene matches. Germline CDR1 SGHDT, CDR2 YYEEEE. The CDR3 has 17 residues.

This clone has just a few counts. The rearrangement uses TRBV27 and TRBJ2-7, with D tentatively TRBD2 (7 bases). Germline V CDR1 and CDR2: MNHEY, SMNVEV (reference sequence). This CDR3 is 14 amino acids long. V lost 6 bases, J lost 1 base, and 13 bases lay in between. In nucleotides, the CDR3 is TGTGCCAGCAGAGGGGGGGTAAGGTCCTACGAGCAGTACTTC. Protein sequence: CASRGGVRSYEQYF.

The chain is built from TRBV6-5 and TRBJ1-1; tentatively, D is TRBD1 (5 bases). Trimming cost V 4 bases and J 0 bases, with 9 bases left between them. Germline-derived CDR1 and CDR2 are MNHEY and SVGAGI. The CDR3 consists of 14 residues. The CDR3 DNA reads TGTGCCAGCAGTTTACAGGAGATGAACACTGAAGCTTTCTTT. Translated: CASSLQEMNTEAFF.

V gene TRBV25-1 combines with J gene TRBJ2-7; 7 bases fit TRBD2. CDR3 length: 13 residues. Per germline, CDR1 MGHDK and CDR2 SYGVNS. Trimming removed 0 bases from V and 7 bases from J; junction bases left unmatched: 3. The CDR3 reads CASSEYLGGEQYF. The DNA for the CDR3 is TGTGCCAGCAGTGAATATCTCGGGGGGGAGCAGTACTTC.

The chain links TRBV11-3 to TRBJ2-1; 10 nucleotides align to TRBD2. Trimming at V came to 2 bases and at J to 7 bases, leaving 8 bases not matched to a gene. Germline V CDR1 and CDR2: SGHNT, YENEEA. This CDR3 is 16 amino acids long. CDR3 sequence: CASSLSLAGVRNEQFF. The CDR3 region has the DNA TGTGCCAGCAGCTTAAGCCTAGCGGGAGTTAGGAATGAGCAGTTCTTC. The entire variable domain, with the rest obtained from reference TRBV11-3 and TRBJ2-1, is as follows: EAGVVQSPRYKIIEKKQPVAFWCNPISGHNTLYWYLQNLGQGPELLIRYENEEAVDDSQLPKDRFSAERLKGVDSTLKIQPAELGDSAVYLCASSLSLAGVRNEQFFGPGTRLTVL.

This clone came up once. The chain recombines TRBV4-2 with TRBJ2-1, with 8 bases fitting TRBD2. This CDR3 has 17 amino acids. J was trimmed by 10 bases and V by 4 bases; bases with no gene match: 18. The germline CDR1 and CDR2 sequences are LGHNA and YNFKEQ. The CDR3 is CASSRARGRGDSEEQFF. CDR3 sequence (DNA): TGTGCCAGCAGCCGAGCCCGGGGGCGGGGGGACTCAGAGGAGCAGTTCTTC.

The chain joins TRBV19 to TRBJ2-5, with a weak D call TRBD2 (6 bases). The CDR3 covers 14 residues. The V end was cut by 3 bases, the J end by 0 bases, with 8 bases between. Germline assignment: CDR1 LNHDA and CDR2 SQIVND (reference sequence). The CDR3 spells CASSMGTYQETQYF. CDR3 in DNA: TGTGCCAGTAGTATGGGGACTTACCAAGAGACCCAGTACTTC.

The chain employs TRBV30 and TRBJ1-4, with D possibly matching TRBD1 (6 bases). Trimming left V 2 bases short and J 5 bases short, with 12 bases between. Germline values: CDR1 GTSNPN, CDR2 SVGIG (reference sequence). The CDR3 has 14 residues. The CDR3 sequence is CAWSWSGANEKLFF. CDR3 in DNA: TGTGCCTGGAGTTGGTCAGGGGCAAATGAAAAACTGTTTTTT.

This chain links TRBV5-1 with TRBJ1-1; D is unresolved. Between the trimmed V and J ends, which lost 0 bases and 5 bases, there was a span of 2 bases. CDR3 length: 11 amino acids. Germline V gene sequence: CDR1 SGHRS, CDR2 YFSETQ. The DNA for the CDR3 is TGCGCCAGCAGCTTGGGGACTGAAGCTTTCTTT. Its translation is CASSLGTEAFF.

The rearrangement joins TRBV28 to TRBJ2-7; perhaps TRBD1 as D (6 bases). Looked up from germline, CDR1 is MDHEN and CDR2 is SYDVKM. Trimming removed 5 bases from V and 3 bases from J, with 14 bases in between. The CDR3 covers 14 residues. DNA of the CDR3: TGTGCCAGCAGTCCCCGGACAGATTTCTACGAGCAGTACTTC. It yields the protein CASSPRTDFYEQYF. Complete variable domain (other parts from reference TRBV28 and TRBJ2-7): DVKVTQSSRYLVKRTGEKVFLECVQDMDHENMFWYRQDPGLGLRLIYFSYDVKMKEKGDIPEGYSVSREKKERFSLILESASTNQTSMYLCASSPRTDFYEQYFGPGTRLTVT.

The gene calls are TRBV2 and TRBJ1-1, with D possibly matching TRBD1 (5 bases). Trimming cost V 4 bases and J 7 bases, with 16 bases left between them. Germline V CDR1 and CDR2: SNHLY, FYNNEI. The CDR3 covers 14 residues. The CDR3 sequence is CASSGPRGGGEAFF. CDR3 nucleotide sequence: TGTGCCAGCAGTGGCCCGCGTGGGGGAGGTGAAGCTTTCTTT.

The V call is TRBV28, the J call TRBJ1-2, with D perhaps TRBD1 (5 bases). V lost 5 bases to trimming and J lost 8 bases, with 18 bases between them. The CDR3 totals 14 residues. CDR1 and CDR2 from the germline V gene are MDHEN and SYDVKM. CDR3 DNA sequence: TGTGCCAGCAGTACCCCCCAGACAGCTCGAGGCTACACCTTC. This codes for CASSTPQTARGYTF.